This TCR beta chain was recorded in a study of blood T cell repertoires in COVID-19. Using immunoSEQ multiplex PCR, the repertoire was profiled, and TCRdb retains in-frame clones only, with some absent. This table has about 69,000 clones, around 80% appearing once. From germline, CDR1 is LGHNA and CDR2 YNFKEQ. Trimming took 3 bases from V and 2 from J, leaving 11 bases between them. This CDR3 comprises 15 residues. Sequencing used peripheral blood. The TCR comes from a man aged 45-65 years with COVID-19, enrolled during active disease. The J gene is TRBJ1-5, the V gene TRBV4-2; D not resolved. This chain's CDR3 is CASSHGEGGNQPQHF. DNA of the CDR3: TGTGCCAGCAGCCACGGCGAGGGCGGCAATCAGCCCCAGCATTTT.